This TCR beta chain was documented in a study of blood T cell repertoires in COVID-19 (dated by TCRdb to about 2020). Regarding the study in general: Samples from collaborators originated in the United States, Italy and Spain and spanned both the acute and convalescent phases of COVID-19. The material from the prospective study consisted of cDNA or gDNA derived from T cells, B-cell-depleted T cells, or PBMCs. The dataset comprised deeply sampled blood TCRbeta repertoires from subjects exposed to, actively infected with, or recovered from COVID-19. The repertoires were made available in a free public database intended to serve as a resource for research on the immune response to SARS-CoV-2. Samples came from the ongoing ImmuneRACE study (first 160 participants) plus 1,254 subjects from 6 global collaborators. Sample metadata almost always included a de-identified subject ID, COVID-19 status, age in years and sex. HLA class I and class II types, where available, came from metadata supplied by the sample provider rather than from assay-based typing.

In Seattle, one collaborating source enrolled patients while the infection was active and tracked those patients longitudinally over the course of disease. Whole blood was collected in K2EDTA tubes by collaborating institutions according to the institutions' own protocols. For TCRbeta analysis, collaborators shipped samples in one of three forms: frozen whole blood, isolated PBMCs, or DNA extracted from either of those sample types. The immunoSEQ Assay, a bias-controlled multiplex PCR, was used to amplify TCRbeta CDR3 regions from genomic DNA. In the authors' own workflow: Nucleated cell counts per sample were estimated from amplification of reference gene primers within the assay. To quantify the absolute abundance of each unique TCRbeta CDR3 rearrangement, sequence reads were collapsed and filtered. Productive Simpson clonality was computed per sample as the square root of Simpson's diversity index over productive rearrangements. TCRdb retrieved this table from immuneACCESS and kept in-frame rearrangements only. Not all clones are present; in checked studies, unresolved V genes account for under half, and no reason is known for the remainder. That table is the source of V, J and clone size, and D and trimming were worked out from the DNA. This sample comprises about 150,000 clones, about 85% of them detected only once. The biggest ten clones account for around 8.4% of the sample.

CDR1 and CDR2 were assigned from the germline V gene as SGHRS and YFSETQ. The CDR3 runs 14 residues from the cysteine to the phenylalanine. Just CDR3 DNA is preserved here, 42 bases in frame from base 1. V is cut back by 1 base and J by 3 bases, with 2 bases in the junction unmatched. As to this clone: What this receptor recognizes is not known. The input lacks base qualities; no much larger clone sits a single base away.

Overall study results and their limits: The amount of clinical and demographic metadata varied by source and participant and was provided uncurated.

The sequenced sample consisted of peripheral blood. Recombination linked TRBV5-1 to TRBJ2-5, with 8 central nucleotides matching TRBD1. This clonotype was sampled from a woman aged 80 or older with COVID-19, enrolled during active disease. Here the CDR3 is given as CASSLSTGEETQYF. The nucleotides are TGCGCCAGCAGCTTGTCGACAGGGGAAGAGACCCAGTACTTC.